This record looks at one TCR beta chain sequence and its context. The data were obtained in a study of identical twins. One entry per CDR3 protein, called by TCRdb with MiXCR from the 5' RACE reads. The sample records approximately 260,000 distinct CDR3 sequences, around 15% being singletons. In germline, CDR1 is KGHSH, CDR2 LQKENI. Trimming removed 2 bases at V and 8 bases at J, with 13 bases between. The CDR3 has 14 amino acids. The TCR originated in a woman under 30 in good health. This rearrangement joins TRBV18 to TRBJ2-1, with a weak D call TRBD2 (5 bases). The specimen was memory (CD45RO+) T cells sorted from blood. The CDR3 sequence: CASSPSRVGDEQFF. For the CDR3, the DNA is TGTGCCAGCTCACCATCGAGGGTTGGAGATGAGCAGTTCTTC.